These 12 T cell receptor beta chains were all obtained from the same sample, sequenced in a study of T cell changes during pregnancy in multiple sclerosis. The method was immunoSEQ multiplex PCR; TCRdb's version includes in-frame clones alone and lacks a portion of them. The repertoire consists of just under 20,000 clones, with roughly nine tenths occurring once and the leading ten covering about 7.5%. The sample in question was CD8+ T cells from peripheral blood mononuclear cells, obtained in the second trimester of pregnancy. These receptor sequences come from a female donor in good health, enrolled as a control in a pregnancy study.

The DNA for the CDR3 is TGTGCCAGCAGCCCCCGGGACAACCACTACGAGCAGTACTTC. Encoded protein: CASSPRDNHYEQYF. The rearrangement uses TRBV11-2 and TRBJ2-7; tentative D call: TRBD1 (6 bases). V was shortened by 5 bases and J by 3 bases, with 14 bases between the two germline ends. CDR3 length: 14 amino acids. CDR1 SGHAT and CDR2 FQNNGV come from the germline V gene.

The V gene is TRBV5-1, the J gene TRBJ2-5; 7 nucleotides align to TRBD1. Germline loops: CDR1 SGHRS, CDR2 YFSETQ. The CDR3 contains 15 residues. Trimming took 4 bases from V and 0 from J; bases not matched to a gene: 6. The CDR3 here is CASSPTGSYQETQYF. The CDR3 DNA reads as TGCGCCAGCAGCCCGACAGGGTCTTACCAAGAGACCCAGTACTTC. The full variable domain, its missing parts supplied by reference TRBV5-1 and TRBJ2-5, is KAGVTQTPRYLIKTRGQQVTLSCSPISGHRSVSWYQQTPGQGLQFLFEYFSETQRNKGNFPGRFSGRQFSNSRSEMNVSTLELGDSALYLCASSPTGSYQETQYFGPGTRLLVL.

By proportion, this clone is medium-sized (0.01 to 0.1%). V gene TRBV6-4 combines with J gene TRBJ2-3; TRBD1 matches at 9 bases. CDR1 and CDR2 (germline): MRHNA, SNTAGT. V was clipped by 8 bases and J by 1 base; unmatched bases: 7. The CDR3 consists of 15 residues. CDR3 sequence reads: CASGAQGAGTDTQYF. The CDR3 region has the DNA TGTGCCAGCGGAGCACAGGGGGCAGGCACAGATACGCAGTATTTT.

V gene TRBV19 combines with J gene TRBJ2-1, with a possible D match to TRBD1 (6 bases). This CDR3 contains 12 residues. Germline V lookup: CDR1 LNHDA, CDR2 SQIVND (reference sequence). Trimming left V 7 bases short and J 6 bases short, with 10 bases between. CDR3 coding DNA: TGTGCCAGTACCAAGGACAGCAATGAGCAGTTCTTC. Translating it yields CASTKDSNEQFF.

V is TRBV11-2 and J is TRBJ1-1; 8 positions agree with TRBD1. The CDR3 runs 14 residues. Germline V gene sequence: CDR1 SGHAT, CDR2 FQNNGV. V was pared by 3 bases and J by 4 bases, with 4 bases of the junction left unmatched. The CDR3 DNA reads TGTGCCAGCAGCTTCCGACAGGGGACCACTGAAGCTTTCTTT. Its protein product is CASSFRQGTTEAFF.

The DNA of the CDR3 is TGTGCCTGGAGTGAAGGGAGGGGGGCCAACGTCCTGACTTTC. It yields the protein CAWSEGRGANVLTF. This chain joins TRBV30 and TRBJ2-6; tentative D call: TRBD2 (6 bases). The CDR3 sequence is 14 residues long. CDR1 and CDR2 (germline): GTSNPN, SVGIG (reference sequence). Trimming cost V 1 base and J 4 bases, with 8 bases left between them.

The chain carries TRBV2 and TRBJ1-1; D is unresolved. Between the trimmed V and J ends, which lost 5 bases and 11 bases, there was a span of 24 bases. This CDR3 has 15 amino acids. CDR1 SNHLY and CDR2 FYNNEI come from the germline V gene. The CDR3 nucleotides read TGTGCCAGCAGTAATCCTTGGACTGAGGATGTGAGGGCTTTCTTT. It is translated as CASSNPWTEDVRAFF.

The CDR3 DNA sequence: TGTGCCAGCAGTGAGTCGAGCGGGGGAGACACCGGGGAGCTGTTTTTT. Translating it yields CASSESSGGDTGELFF. This chain joins TRBV2 and TRBJ2-2, with TRBD2 matching over 8 bases. J gave up 3 bases and V 3 bases, and 6 bases lay outside the gene matches. CDR3 length equals 16 residues. The germline V gene has CDR1 SNHLY and CDR2 FYNNEI.

The CDR3 DNA reads as TGTGCCAGCGGGCTAAGCTCCTACAATGAGCAGTTCTTC. Encoded protein: CASGLSSYNEQFF. The chain couples TRBV27 to TRBJ2-1; D unresolved. The germline V gene has CDR1 MNHEY and CDR2 SMNVEV (reference sequence). V lost 8 bases and J lost 0, with 8 bases in between. This CDR3 spans 13 amino acids.

This chain joins TRBV15 and TRBJ1-1, with D possibly TRBD1 on 5 matching bases. The CDR3 is 15 residues long. In germline, CDR1 is LNHNV, CDR2 YYDKDF (reference sequence). V was trimmed by 0 bases and J by 5 bases, leaving 13 bases between them. This chain's CDR3 is CATSRDRRGGTEAFF. Written as DNA, the CDR3 is TGTGCCACCAGCAGAGATCGGAGGGGCGGGACTGAAGCTTTCTTT. Drawing the rest from reference TRBV15 and TRBJ1-1, the complete variable domain is DAMVIQNPRYQVTQFGKPVTLSCSQTLNHNVMYWYQQKSSQAPKLLFHYYDKDFNNEADTPDNFQSRRPNTSFCFLDIRSPGLGDTAMYLCATSRDRRGGTEAFFGQGTRLTVV.

This chain joins TRBV6-1 and TRBJ1-4; D not certain. Between the trimmed V and J ends, which lost 1 base and 2 bases, there was a span of 8 bases. The CDR3 spans 15 residues. Germline CDR1 and CDR2: MNHNS and SASEGT. Here the CDR3 DNA reads TGTGCCAGCAGTGAAGTCTCCGGGACTAATGAAAAACTGTTTTTT. As protein: CASSEVSGTNEKLFF.

The chain joins TRBV5-1 to TRBJ1-5, with D possibly TRBD1 on 5 matching bases. CDR1 SGHRS and CDR2 YFSETQ come from the germline V gene. The CDR3 loop spans 14 amino acids. V lost 4 bases, J lost 5 bases, and 13 bases lay in between. In nucleotides, the CDR3 is TGCGCCAGCAGCCCCTATCCGGGGGATCAGCCCCAGCATTTT. As protein: CASSPYPGDQPQHF. The variable domain in full, completed from reference TRBV5-1 and TRBJ1-5, reads KAGVTQTPRYLIKTRGQQVTLSCSPISGHRSVSWYQQTPGQGLQFLFEYFSETQRNKGNFPGRFSGRQFSNSRSEMNVSTLELGDSALYLCASSPYPGDQPQHFGDGTRLSIL.